One and the same sample provided the 29 T cell receptor beta chains below, sequenced in a study of blood T cell repertoires in COVID-19. Repertoires were generated with immunoSEQ multiplex PCR, while TCRdb's copy carries only in-frame clones and drops some. Among about 300,000 clones listed, approximately 93% were seen once. The sequencing input was peripheral blood. All receptors come from a woman in her twenties or thirties with COVID-19, enrolled during active disease.

The rearrangement links TRBV7-2 to TRBJ1-2; maybe TRBD1 (6 bases). V lost 3 bases and J lost 4, with 15 bases in between. This CDR3 has 15 residues. The germline V gene encodes CDR1 SGHTA and CDR2 FQGNSA. In DNA, the CDR3 is TGTGCCAGCAGCTTCGGACAGATTCTTACCTATGGCTACACCTTC. Residues: CASSFGQILTYGYTF.

The rearrangement links TRBV25-1 to TRBJ2-7; 8 positions agree with TRBD2. The CDR3 consists of 16 residues. Germline trimming cut 5 bases from V and 0 bases from J; bases unmatched to any gene: 9. Germline V gives CDR1 MGHDK, CDR2 SYGVNS. This CDR3 is CASSPQPGLGSYEQYF. CDR3 bases: TGTGCCAGCAGTCCCCAACCGGGACTAGGCTCCTACGAGCAGTACTTC.

The rearrangement joins TRBV6-6 to TRBJ1-2; no reliable D call. The CDR3 contains 12 residues. Trimming removed 5 bases from V and 3 bases from J, with 7 bases in between. Germline V gene sequence: CDR1 MNHNY, CDR2 SVGAGI (reference sequence). CDR3 nucleotides: TGTGCCAGCAGTCCCGGGGACTATGGCTACACCTTC. Protein: CASSPGDYGYTF.

The V and J genes are TRBV6-5 and TRBJ2-5; TRBD1 might be the D (5 bases). V was trimmed by 7 bases and J by 5 bases, leaving 8 bases between them. This CDR3 has 11 residues. The germline CDR1 and CDR2 sequences are MNHEY and SVGAGI. The chain's CDR3 is CASTRAETQYF. In nucleotides, the CDR3 is TGTGCCAGCACCAGGGCGGAGACCCAGTACTTC.

This clone occurred a few times. The rearrangement uses TRBV7-6 and TRBJ2-1, with D possibly matching TRBD2 (6 bases). CDR1 and CDR2 from the germline V gene are SGHVS and FNYEAQ. The CDR3 is made up of 15 amino acids. The V and J ends lost 5 bases and 3 bases respectively, with 14 bases between them. In DNA form, the CDR3 reads TGTGCCAGCAGCCCCGGAAATAGCGGCTACAATGAGCAGTTCTTC. Protein product: CASSPGNSGYNEQFF.

This clone was counted a few times. The V and J genes are TRBV30 and TRBJ1-2; D ambiguous. The germline V gene encodes CDR1 GTSNPN and CDR2 SVGIG (reference sequence). V was cut by 1 base and J by 8 bases, with 20 bases left in between. The CDR3 extends over 15 amino acids. CDR3 region: CAWSAPESSVRGYTF. CDR3 in DNA: TGTGCCTGGAGTGCTCCCGAGTCCTCCGTCCGAGGCTACACCTTC.

The chain has TRBV5-1 and TRBJ2-3; TRBD1 aligns across 8 bases. Germline V lookup: CDR1 SGHRS, CDR2 YFSETQ. This CDR3 comprises 14 residues. With V trimmed by 4 bases and J by 3 bases, 4 bases remained unmatched. CDR3 in DNA: TGCGCCAGCAGCGCAGGGGGCAGTACAGATACGCAGTATTTT. This sequence encodes CASSAGGSTDTQYF.

The chain has TRBV11-3 and TRBJ1-2, with D unresolved. Germline values: CDR1 SGHNT, CDR2 YENEEA. V lost 2 bases to trimming and J lost 7 bases, with 8 bases between them. This CDR3 has 12 residues. The CDR3 loop reads CASSLLWAGYTF. The CDR3 DNA reads as TGTGCCAGCAGCTTACTGTGGGCTGGCTACACCTTC.

The J gene is TRBJ2-3, the V gene TRBV5-1, with 7 nucleotides matching TRBD2. The trim removed 4 bases at V and 2 bases at J, leaving 16 bases unmatched. Germline V lookup: CDR1 SGHRS, CDR2 YFSETQ. CDR3 size: 18 residues. DNA of the CDR3: TGCGCCAGCAGCCGCTCATTGACTAGCTCAAGGGTCACAGATACGCAGTATTTT. This encodes CASSRSLTSSRVTDTQYF.

V is TRBV11-2 and J is TRBJ1-3; TRBD1 matches 7 bases. J gave up 2 bases and V 1 base, and 2 bases lay outside the gene matches. The CDR3 totals 15 residues. Germline CDR1 reads SGHAT; CDR2 reads FQNNGV. The CDR3 sequence: CASSLAGGTGNTIYF. The CDR3 DNA reads as TGTGCCAGCAGCTTAGCAGGGGGAACTGGAAACACCATATATTTT.

V and J are TRBV6-1 and TRBJ2-2; D might be TRBD2 (5 bases). Germline V CDR1 and CDR2: MNHNS, SASEGT. This CDR3 comprises 16 residues. Trimming removed 2 bases at V and 0 bases at J, with 10 bases between. The CDR3 region is CASSELRAPNTGELFF. The CDR3 DNA follows: TGTGCCAGCAGTGAATTGCGGGCCCCGAACACCGGGGAGCTGTTTTTT.

This CDR3 is CASSPARETQYF. The CDR3 coding sequence is TGTGCCAGCAGCCCTGCCAGGGAGACCCAGTACTTC. The rearrangement joins TRBV7-2 to TRBJ2-5; D is uncertain. Trimming took off 5 bases at V and 5 bases at J, with 9 bases between the two ends. The length of the CDR3 is 12 residues. Germline CDR1 is SGHTA and CDR2 is FQGNSA.

This clone was detected only a few times. Other DNA sequences in the same sample also yield this CDR3. The V call is TRBV29-1, the J call TRBJ1-2, with 7 bases aligning to TRBD1. This CDR3 contains 11 residues. Trimming took 6 bases from V and 6 from J; bases not matched to a gene: 4. Germline V CDR1 and CDR2: SQVTM, ANQGSEA. CDR3 protein: CSVHRGDGYTF. The CDR3 nucleotides are TGCAGCGTACACAGGGGAGATGGCTACACCTTC.

The chain links TRBV27 to TRBJ2-2; TRBD2 might be the D (5 bases). Germline V lookup: CDR1 MNHEY, CDR2 SMNVEV (reference sequence). V was shortened by 1 base and J by 6 bases, with 15 bases between the two germline ends. This CDR3 comprises 16 residues. Here the CDR3 DNA reads TGTGCCAGCAGTTTATGGCGAGGGCTCGGGTCCGGGGAGCTGTTTTTT. This translates into CASSLWRGLGSGELFF.

This clone occurred a few times. This sequence joins TRBV18 and TRBJ2-7, with D hard to call. The CDR3 extends over 15 amino acids. CDR1 is KGHSH, CDR2 LQKENI, per germline. V lost 3 bases to trimming and J lost 2 bases, with 14 bases between them. The CDR3 coding sequence is TGTGCCAGCTCACCGGCTGGGCTTAAAACCTACGAGCAGTACTTC. Amino acid sequence: CASSPAGLKTYEQYF.

V usage is TRBV7-9 and J usage is TRBJ1-5; 8 positions match TRBD1. This CDR3 has 16 amino acids. Losses at the gene ends were 4 bases for V and 1 base for J; bases not matched to a gene: 6. Germline CDR1 and CDR2: SEHNR and FQNEAQ (reference sequence). CDR3 in amino acids: CASSSVRGQSNQPQHF. Written as DNA, the CDR3 is TGTGCCAGCAGCTCTGTCAGGGGGCAGAGCAATCAGCCCCAGCATTTT.

CDR3 amino acids: CASSPGIGNQPQHF. In nucleotides, the CDR3 is TGTGCCAGCAGTCCAGGAATCGGCAATCAGCCCCAGCATTTT. The V gene is TRBV27, the J gene TRBJ1-5; D is uncertain. CDR3 length: 14 amino acids. Deletions cut 5 bases from V and 2 bases from J, with 10 bases between. Germline V CDR1 and CDR2: MNHEY, SMNVEV (reference sequence).

The chain uses TRBV3-1 (or the pseudogene TRBV3-2) and TRBJ1-4, with D perhaps TRBD1 (6 bases). Germline CDR1 reads LGHDT; CDR2 reads YNNKEL (reference sequence). The CDR3 loop spans 12 amino acids. With 6 bases removed from V and 6 bases from J, the gap between germline ends came to 8 bases. CDR3 region: CASSRQDEKLFF. The CDR3, as DNA: TGTGCCAGCAGTAGACAGGATGAAAAACTGTTTTTT.

This clone came up once. The chain uses TRBV20-1 and TRBJ1-1; the D is unclear. Germline values: CDR1 DFQATT, CDR2 SNEGSKA (reference sequence). This CDR3 is 13 amino acids long. Trimming left V 3 bases short and J 2 bases short, with 10 bases between. The CDR3 spells CSASGGINTEAFF. In DNA form, the CDR3 reads TGCAGTGCTAGTGGAGGGATCAACACTGAAGCTTTCTTT.

This chain uses TRBV28 with TRBJ1-1; 8 bases align to TRBD1. The CDR3 is 14 residues long. J gave up 7 bases and V 4 bases, and 8 bases lay outside the gene matches. Germline CDR1 and CDR2: MDHEN and SYDVKM. The chain's CDR3 is CASSSGGESNEAFF. The CDR3 DNA sequence: TGTGCCAGCAGTTCAGGGGGCGAAAGTAATGAAGCTTTCTTT.

This rearrangement joins TRBV7-3 to TRBJ2-2, with 13 bases lining up with TRBD2. CDR3 length: 16 residues. Germline V gene data show CDR1 as SGHTA and CDR2 as FQGTGA. Trimming took 2 bases from V and 6 from J; bases not matched to a gene: 3. In DNA, the CDR3 is TGTGCCAGCAGCTTAGGACTAGCGGGAGTCGCCGGGGAGCTGTTTTTT. Its protein is CASSLGLAGVAGELFF. Variable domain in full (rest from reference TRBV7-3 and TRBJ2-2): GAGVSQTPSNKVTEKGKYVELRCDPISGHTALYWYRQSLGQGPEFLIYFQGTGAADDSGLPNDRFFAVRPEGSVSTLKIQRTERGDSAVYLCASSLGLAGVAGELFFGEGSRLTVL.

The gene calls are TRBV14 and TRBJ2-1; 14 bases are shared with TRBD2. Germline V gives CDR1 SGHDN, CDR2 FVKESK. The ends lost 10 bases at V and 10 bases at J; junction bases unmatched: 12. The CDR3 covers 15 residues. CDR3: CANPSGTSGRREQFF. Written as DNA, the CDR3 is TGTGCCAACCCTTCCGGGACTAGCGGGAGAAGAGAGCAGTTCTTC.

The CDR3 DNA follows: TGTGCCAGCAGTGAGGTCCCGGGACAGTCCTCTGGGGCCAACGTCCTGACTTTC. Translation gives CASSEVPGQSSGANVLTF. The V gene is TRBV6-1, the J gene TRBJ2-6; 7 bases are a match to TRBD1. From germline, CDR1 is MNHNS and CDR2 SASEGT. The ends lost 3 bases at V and 0 bases at J; junction bases unmatched: 8. The CDR3 has 18 amino acids.

This chain uses TRBV28 with TRBJ1-5; the D gene is possibly TRBD1 (5 bases). Germline V lookup: CDR1 MDHEN, CDR2 SYDVKM. The CDR3 is 13 residues long. Deletions cut 8 bases from V and 6 bases from J, with 14 bases between. The CDR3 region is CASAPGGSQPQHF. The CDR3 nucleotides are TGTGCCAGCGCCCCCGGGGGTAGTCAGCCCCAGCATTTT.

The gene calls are TRBV29-1 and TRBJ1-1; D is ambiguous. Germline CDR1 is SQVTM and CDR2 is ANQGSEA. CDR3 length: 15 amino acids. V lost 3 bases and J 1 base, leaving 15 bases between the germline ends. CDR3 in DNA: TGCAGCGTTGAGGTCAGATTCTCAAAGAACACTGAAGCTTTCTTT. This gives the protein CSVEVRFSKNTEAFF.

CDR3 bases: TGTGCCAGCATCAGACTAGCGGGAGCAGATACGCAGTATTTT. This codes for CASIRLAGADTQYF. The rearrangement links TRBV7-8 to TRBJ2-3; 12 bases map to TRBD2. The trim removed 7 bases at V and 4 bases at J, leaving 3 bases unmatched. The CDR3 spans 14 residues. Germline CDR1 and CDR2: SGHVS and FQNEAQ.

This chain links TRBV29-1 with TRBJ2-5; the match to TRBD2 covers 7 bases. V was pared by 8 bases and J by 2 bases, with 8 bases of the junction left unmatched. Germline V gene data show CDR1 as SQVTM and CDR2 as ANQGSEA. The CDR3 is 13 residues long. The CDR3 DNA is TGCAGCATTTATGGGGGGGGTCAAGAGACCCAGTACTTC. This encodes CSIYGGGQETQYF.

The chain links TRBV5-1 to TRBJ1-2; TRBD1 is a possible D gene (5 bases). Germline-derived CDR1 and CDR2 are SGHRS and YFSETQ. V was trimmed by 2 bases and J by 5 bases, leaving 10 bases between them. This CDR3 is 13 amino acids long. CDR3 region: CASSFGGGYGYTF. In DNA form, the CDR3 reads TGCGCCAGCAGCTTCGGGGGAGGGTATGGCTACACCTTC.

V and J are TRBV29-1 and TRBJ1-4; D is unresolved. Germline values: CDR1 SQVTM, CDR2 ANQGSEA. The CDR3 spans 15 residues. V lost 3 bases and J lost 8, with 19 bases in between. The CDR3 loop is CSVEDRRNGEEKLFF. The CDR3 nucleotides read TGCAGCGTTGAGGATAGGCGGAATGGGGAGGAAAAACTGTTTTTT.